The rows below give T cell receptor beta chains drawn from one sample of a study of blood T cell repertoires in COVID-19. Clones were sequenced by immunoSEQ multiplex PCR, and TCRdb holds only the in-frame ones, with some missing. In the table there are more than 75,000 clones, around nine tenths of which are singletons. Sequenced material: peripheral blood. The receptors derive from a woman in her seventies with acute or convalescent COVID-19. Each CDR3 is given with its conserved first and last residue. The order of the fields is CDR3 DNA, CDR3 protein, D gene, J gene, V gene. D genes are given only for firm matches.

cdr3_nt: TGTGCCAGCAGTTTTAGGGGTGAGGGGGCCACCTTTAACTATGGCTACACCTTC
cdr3_aa: CASSFRGEGATFNYGYTF
d_call: TRBD1
j_call: TRBJ1-2
v_call: TRBV27

cdr3_nt: TGTGCCAGCAGCGTAGGGTCAGGCCGCTCTGGAAACACCATATATTTT
cdr3_aa: CASSVGSGRSGNTIYF
d_call: NA
j_call: TRBJ1-3
v_call: TRBV9

cdr3_nt: TGTGCCAGCAGCGGAGGCGTAGCGTGGGAGTACTACGAGCAGTACTTC
cdr3_aa: CASSGGVAWEYYEQYF
d_call: NA
j_call: TRBJ2-7
v_call: TRBV7-8

cdr3_nt: TGTGCCAGCAGTTCGGCACAGGGTCGTGGTGGCTACACCTTC
cdr3_aa: CASSSAQGRGGYTF
d_call: NA
j_call: TRBJ1-2
v_call: TRBV28

cdr3_nt: TGTGCCAGCAGTGAACGGAACCGGGACAGGGGGCTTGGTACGCAGTATTTT
cdr3_aa: CASSERNRDRGLGTQYF
d_call: TRBD1
j_call: TRBJ2-3
v_call: TRBV6-1

cdr3_nt: TGTGCCAGCAGTGGCGGGACTAAGCCCCAGCATTTT
cdr3_aa: CASSGGTKPQHF
d_call: NA
j_call: TRBJ1-5
v_call: TRBV12-3/TRBV12-4

cdr3_nt: TGCGCCAGCAGCTTGGCCCTAGCGGGAGGCAATGAGCAGTTCTTC
cdr3_aa: CASSLALAGGNEQFF
d_call: TRBD2
j_call: TRBJ2-1
v_call: TRBV5-1

cdr3_nt: TGTGCCAGCAGCCAAGTGCGTACCGGGGAGCTGTTTTTT
cdr3_aa: CASSQVRTGELFF
d_call: NA
j_call: TRBJ2-2
v_call: TRBV3-1/TRBV3-2

cdr3_nt: TGTGCCAGTAGGGCTCGGGGAGGGGCTGAGACCCAGTACTTC
cdr3_aa: CASRARGGAETQYF
d_call: TRBD2
j_call: TRBJ2-5
v_call: TRBV6-5

cdr3_nt: TGTGCCAGCAGCCAATGGGGAGCGGGGGCAGGGGAGCAGTACTTC
cdr3_aa: CASSQWGAGAGEQYF
d_call: TRBD2
j_call: TRBJ2-7
v_call: TRBV3-1/TRBV3-2